One and the same sample provided the 9 T cell receptor beta chains below, sequenced in a study of control samples from healthy donors and cancer patients. Clones were sequenced by immunoSEQ multiplex PCR, and TCRdb holds only the in-frame ones, with some missing. The repertoire includes 75,000 to 95,000 clones, roughly nine tenths of them detected once, and roughly a tenth sits in the top ten. Sequencing input: PBMCs. The receptors stem from a woman aged 50 to 60 with colorectal cancer.

This clone has only one observation. The chain carries TRBV18 and TRBJ1-5; D unclear. Germline V gives CDR1 KGHSH, CDR2 LQKENI. Trimming removed 3 bases from V and 8 bases from J, with 11 bases in between. This CDR3 has 13 amino acids. The CDR3 nucleotides are TGTGCCAGCTCACCGGGAGCGTGGGAGCCCCAGCATTTT. Amino acids: CASSPGAWEPQHF.

The rearrangement joins TRBV15 to TRBJ1-1, with D perhaps TRBD1 (5 bases). Trimming cost V 1 base and J 6 bases, with 18 bases left between them. CDR3 length: 16 amino acids. Germline CDR1 is LNHNV and CDR2 is YYDKDF (reference sequence). CDR3 DNA sequence: TGTGCCACCAGCAGAGTCTCCGACAGCGTATGGGCTGAAGCTTTCTTT. It codes for CATSRVSDSVWAEAFF.

The chain is built from TRBV12-5 and TRBJ1-2; D remains ambiguous. The CDR3 length is 13 residues. Per germline, CDR1 LGHNT and CDR2 FRNRAP. V was clipped by 2 bases and J by 2 bases, with 6 bases between them. CDR3 DNA: TGTGCTAGTGGTTTGTACGGCAACTATGGCTACACCTTC. As protein: CASGLYGNYGYTF.

The V and J genes are TRBV10-2 and TRBJ2-2; D perhaps matches TRBD1 (5 bases). The germline CDR1 and CDR2 sequences are WSHSY and SAAADI. This CDR3 region has 14 residues. V was cut by 8 bases and J by 1 base, with 11 bases left in between. Here the CDR3 reads CASRVTGNTGELFF. DNA of the CDR3: TGCGCCAGCCGGGTCACAGGGAACACCGGGGAGCTGTTTTTT.

The chain employs TRBV12-5 and TRBJ2-2; D unclear. V was pared by 1 base and J by 6 bases, with 9 bases between. CDR3 length: 14 residues. Germline lookup yields CDR1 LGHNT and CDR2 FRNRAP. CDR3: CASGLGDWAGELFF. The CDR3 nucleotides read TGTGCTAGTGGTTTGGGGGATTGGGCCGGGGAGCTGTTTTTT. The full variable domain, in which reference TRBV12-5 and TRBJ2-2 provide the parts outside the CDR3, is DARVTQTPRHKVTEMGQEVTMRCQPILGHNTVFWYRQTMMQGLELLAYFRNRAPLDDSGMPKDRFSAEMPDATLATLKIQPSEPRDSAVYFCASGLGDWAGELFFGEGSRLTVL.

The rearrangement links TRBV20-1 to TRBJ1-6; D unclear. This CDR3 is built from 11 residues. CDR1 and CDR2 from the germline V gene are DFQATT and SNEGSKA (reference sequence). V lost 5 bases, J lost 12 bases, and 11 bases lay in between. The CDR3 DNA reads TGCAGTGCTCCCTTGGGCGGACCCCTCCACTTT. Translation: CSAPLGGPLHF.

The gene calls are TRBV9 and TRBJ1-4; 12 bases are a match to TRBD1. The V and J ends lost 2 bases and 8 bases, in that order; junction bases with no gene match: 4. The CDR3 has 15 residues. Germline CDR1 and CDR2: SGDLS and YYNGEE. CDR3 nucleotide sequence: TGTGCCAGCAGCGTCGAGGGACAGGGGGCGGAAAAACTGTTTTTT. Its translation: CASSVEGQGAEKLFF.

The chain couples TRBV19 to TRBJ2-4; possibly TRBD1 or TRBD2 for D (6 bases each). Germline CDR1 reads LNHDA; CDR2 reads SQIVND (reference sequence). The CDR3 spans 15 residues. V gave up 1 base and J gave up 8 bases, with 15 bases separating them. For the CDR3, the DNA is TGTGCCAGTAGTATAGGAGGGGGGCCTTCGGACATTCAGTACTTC. This sequence encodes CASSIGGGPSDIQYF.

The chain uses TRBV7-2 and TRBJ2-1, with 12 bases fitting TRBD2. Per germline, CDR1 SGHTA and CDR2 FQGNSA. V trimming: 5 bases; J trimming: 6 bases; junction bases outside the gene matches: 11. There are 17 residues in the CDR3. The CDR3 coding sequence is TGTGCCAGCAGCCCCCAGCTAACTAGCGGGGGGCGCAATGAGCAGTTCTTC. It translates to CASSPQLTSGGRNEQFF.